This T cell receptor (beta chain) was retrieved from a study of CD8 T cells in ankylosing spondylitis (dated by TCRdb to 2016 to 2017). Broadly, across the study: The study set out to find disease-linked TCR variants by profiling T cell receptor beta repertoires in ankylosing spondylitis patients and healthy donors. Peripheral blood was sampled, and synovial fluid was additionally collected from ankylosing spondylitis patients. The full study cohort comprised roughly 24 ankylosing spondylitis patients and approximately 100 healthy donors.

Turning to this clonotype: No antigen is known for it. Per-base qualities were not stored, and no clone one base away is much larger.

V lost 0 bases and J lost 11 bases, and the count of bases not matched to a germline gene is 5. CDR1 is given as SGHRS and CDR2 as YFSETQ, both from the germline V gene. The CDR3 contains 13 residues, cysteine and phenylalanine counted. Solely the CDR3 DNA is kept, with 39 bases framed from the first base. Synovial fluid samples and blood samples obtained from the same ankylosing spondylitis patients were matched. Overall study outcomes, separate from this receptor: The disease-linked clones were reported as significantly enriched in matched synovial fluid samples from ankylosing spondylitis patients. The disease-linked clones showed a CD8+ phenotype and occurred at relatively low frequencies in peripheral blood. A TCR beta motif of several highly homologous amino acid variants appeared characteristic of blood from ankylosing spondylitis patients. Some motif variants were previously reported in synovial fluid and blood of reactive arthritis patients, suggesting common disease-initiation mechanisms.

The sequencer listed for this sample is Illumina HiSeq 2500. Quantitative 5'-RACE with molecular barcodes was the method used to prepare the TCR beta libraries. Concerning the study's data processing: A new computational method, built on a probabilistic model of VDJ rearrangement, was used to identify disease-linked TCR variants. TCRdb ran its own pipeline on the public reads, namely fastp trimming at Q25 and MiXCR clone calling, and kept in-frame beta chains. Rows with one shared CDR3 protein collapse into an entry with the most common genes and DNA. These V and J calls rely on TCRdb rather than the paper's analysis. The sample table contains around 150,000 distinct CDR3 sequences; only one count was recorded for around two fifths of them. The ten largest clones capture about 16% of the sample.

This TCR derives from a male donor with ankylosing spondylitis. The chain is assembled from TRBV5-1 and TRBJ2-1; 7 of the junction bases match TRBD2. Sequenced sample: synovial fluid, either unsorted or a sorted T cell fraction (not recorded which). The DNA reads TGCGCCAGCAGCTTGGCCGGGAGGTCAAAGCAGTTCTTC. The translation is CASSLAGRSKQFF.